The 23 T cell receptor beta chains below come from one sample, sequenced in a study of T cell clonotyping in hematopoietic cell transplantation. The method was immunoSEQ multiplex PCR; TCRdb's version includes in-frame clones alone and lacks a portion of them. The sample lists fewer than 50,000 clones; roughly 94% were seen once. Sequencing was carried out using peripheral blood mononuclear cells. The receptors were gathered from a woman aged 45-65 years in good health. Some clones in this sample may be carry-over from other donors' samples.

The chain joins TRBV21-1 to TRBJ2-5; the D call in the table, TRBD2, was not verified against the DNA. TRBV21-1 is shown as a pseudogene. The CDR3 loop spans 11 amino acids. As DNA, the CDR3 is TGTGCCAGCAGCAAAGAGCAGACCCAGTACTTC. The encoded protein is CASSKEQTQYF.

DNA for the CDR3: TGTGCCAGCAGTGAATCCCCAGTCAGGGGCTATGGCTACACCTTC. This translates into CASSESPVRGYGYTF. The chain uses TRBV25-1 and TRBJ1-2; perhaps TRBD1 as D (6 bases). The V end lost 1 base, the J end lost 4 bases, and 13 bases lay between the germline ends. The CDR3 consists of 15 residues. Germline V gene data show CDR1 as MGHDK and CDR2 as SYGVNS.

The chain joins TRBV9 to TRBJ2-1; 8 bases agree with TRBD2. V was pared by 0 bases and J by 4 bases, with 12 bases of the junction left unmatched. The germline V gene has CDR1 SGDLS and CDR2 YYNGEE. The CDR3 consists of 18 residues. The CDR3 region has the DNA TGTGCCAGCAGCGTAGGACCTACAGGCGGGGGGTATTACAATGAGCAGTTCTTC. Translated: CASSVGPTGGGYYNEQFF.

V usage is TRBV6-5 and J usage is TRBJ1-4; tentatively, D is TRBD1 (6 bases). The CDR3 sequence is 12 residues long. Between the trimmed V and J ends, which lost 5 bases and 12 bases, there was a span of 13 bases. CDR1 and CDR2 (germline): MNHEY, SVGAGI. For the CDR3, the DNA is TGTGCCAGCAGTCCGAATAGACAGGAACTGTTTTTT. Its protein product is CASSPNRQELFF.

The gene calls are TRBV12-1 and TRBJ1-5. TRBV12-1 is tagged as a pseudogene. This CDR3 spans 14 amino acids. The CDR3 region has the DNA TGTGCCAGCAGGCCAGGAGAGGTCAATCAGCCCCAGCATTTT. Protein product: CASRPGEVNQPQHF.

The chain uses TRBV27 and TRBJ2-3; D is possibly TRBD1 (5 bases). The CDR3 covers 12 residues. Trimming cost V 7 bases and J 7 bases, with 12 bases left between them. The germline V gene has CDR1 MNHEY and CDR2 SMNVEV (reference sequence). The CDR3 coding sequence is TGTGCCAGCAACCCCGACAGTCATACGCAGTATTTT. It translates to CASNPDSHTQYF.

The CDR3 nucleotides read TGTGCCAGCAGCTTGAGGCAGACGAGCACAGATACGCAGTATTTT. This translates into CASSLRQTSTDTQYF. The rearrangement links TRBV5-6 to TRBJ2-3, with D hard to call. V lost 1 base, J lost 0 bases, and 9 bases lay in between. This CDR3 is built from 15 residues. Germline loops: CDR1 SGHDT, CDR2 YYEEEE.

V gene TRBV6-1 combines with J gene TRBJ2-5; the match to TRBD1 covers 7 bases. The ends lost 4 bases at V and 2 bases at J; junction bases unmatched: 7. The CDR3 sequence is 15 residues long. Germline CDR1 is MNHNS and CDR2 is SASEGT. Written as DNA, the CDR3 is TGTGCCAGCAGTGCGAACAGGGGTTCGCAAGAGACCCAGTACTTC. Amino acid sequence: CASSANRGSQETQYF.

CDR3 DNA: TGTGCCAGCGGGGGGACAAGCTACGAGCAGTACTTC. This gives the protein CASGGTSYEQYF. This chain links TRBV28 with TRBJ2-7; either TRBD1 or TRBD2 may fit D (6 bases each). The CDR3 covers 12 residues. The germline V gene has CDR1 MDHEN and CDR2 SYDVKM. V was clipped by 8 bases and J by 3 bases, with 11 bases between them.

The chain is built from TRBV4-2 and TRBJ2-1, with 12 bases that match TRBD2. V trimming: 3 bases; J trimming: 4 bases; junction bases outside the gene matches: 1. The CDR3 runs to 15 residues. CDR1 is LGHNA and CDR2 is YNFKEQ in the germline V gene. The CDR3 loop is CASSHLAGGYNEQFF. As DNA, the CDR3 is TGTGCCAGCAGCCATCTAGCGGGGGGGTACAATGAGCAGTTCTTC.

This chain connects TRBV19 to TRBJ2-7, with D possibly matching TRBD1 (6 bases). V was clipped by 1 base and J by 1 base, with 8 bases between them. This CDR3 is 14 amino acids long. Germline loops: CDR1 LNHDA, CDR2 SQIVND (reference sequence). The CDR3 loop reads CASSIGQGSYEQYF. DNA for the CDR3: TGTGCCAGTAGTATAGGGCAGGGGTCCTACGAGCAGTACTTC.

The rearrangement links TRBV27 to TRBJ1-2; 9 bases fit TRBD1. The CDR3 spans 19 residues. The germline CDR1 and CDR2 sequences are MNHEY and SMNVEV (reference sequence). V shed 6 bases and J 7 bases; nucleotides not matched to a gene: 24. CDR3: CASSGWIWGSGQGISGYTF. As DNA, the CDR3 is TGTGCCAGCAGCGGTTGGATTTGGGGGTCAGGACAGGGGATCAGTGGCTACACCTTC.

The chain uses TRBV6-5 and TRBJ1-1; a weak D match, TRBD1 (6 bases). Germline lookup yields CDR1 MNHEY and CDR2 SVGAGI. The CDR3 loop spans 12 amino acids. V shed 8 bases and J shed 2 bases, with 9 bases lying between them. In nucleotides, the CDR3 is TGTGCCAGCGCAGGGGCCAACACTGAAGCTTTCTTT. This translates into CASAGANTEAFF.

This sequence joins TRBV7-2 and TRBJ2-7; D gene ambiguous. The CDR3 length is 14 residues. Per the germline V gene, CDR1 is SGHTA and CDR2 is FQGNSA. V was pared by 5 bases and J by 3 bases, with 14 bases between. The CDR3 DNA follows: TGTGCCAGCAGCCGTGACCGAAACTACTACGAGCAGTACTTC. It encodes CASSRDRNYYEQYF. The complete variable domain, with remaining parts taken from reference TRBV7-2 and TRBJ2-7, reads GAGVSQSPSNKVTEKGKDVELRCDPISGHTALYWYRQSLGQGLEFLIYFQGNSAPDKSGLPSDRFSAERTGGSVSTLTIQRTQQEDSAVYLCASSRDRNYYEQYFGPGTRLTVT.

This clone showed up just a few times. This chain uses TRBV19 with TRBJ1-6; D is undetermined. Trimming took 5 bases from V and 10 from J, leaving 12 bases between them. The CDR3 is 13 residues long. The germline V gene has CDR1 LNHDA and CDR2 SQIVND (reference sequence). The CDR3 DNA sequence: TGTGCCAGTAGTGGAGTTTTGGGCTCACCCCTCCACTTT. Translating gives CASSGVLGSPLHF.

The rearrangement joins TRBV11-2 to TRBJ1-6; 7 bases match TRBD1. Germline V lookup: CDR1 SGHAT, CDR2 FQNNGV. V lost 1 base, J lost 7 bases, and 4 bases stayed unmatched. There are 15 residues in the CDR3. The CDR3 sequence: CASSLAGTENSPLHF. CDR3 coding DNA: TGTGCCAGCAGCTTAGCCGGGACAGAGAATTCACCCCTCCACTTT.

The J gene is TRBJ2-7, the V gene TRBV27; D is ambiguous. The ends were cut back, 6 bases at V and 2 bases at J, with 11 bases in the middle. The germline CDR1 and CDR2 sequences are MNHEY and SMNVEV (reference sequence). The length of the CDR3 is 13 residues. Written as DNA, the CDR3 is TGTGCCAGCAGCCGTGCAAGGGCCTACGAGCAGTACTTC. It translates to CASSRARAYEQYF.

The chain carries TRBV19 and TRBJ1-1; D unclear. Germline V gene lookup returns CDR1 LNHDA and CDR2 SQIVND (reference sequence). This CDR3 is 13 amino acids long. V lost 6 bases to trimming and J lost 2 bases, with 10 bases between them. The CDR3 loop reads CASSKTSNTEAFF. The CDR3 DNA reads as TGTGCCAGTAGCAAAACATCCAACACTGAAGCTTTCTTT.

The rearrangement links TRBV28 to TRBJ1-5, with D perhaps matching TRBD1 (6 bases). Germline CDR1 is MDHEN and CDR2 is SYDVKM. The CDR3 spans 15 residues. Trimming cost V 6 bases and J 0 bases, with 12 bases left between them. Here the CDR3 DNA reads TGTGCCAGCAGCCGCAGGGGAAATAGCAATCAGCCCCAGCATTTT. It codes for CASSRRGNSNQPQHF.

The chain uses TRBV7-3 and TRBJ2-2; a possible D gene is TRBD2 (6 bases). The length of the CDR3 is 15 residues. Trimming shortened V by 3 bases and J by 0 bases, and 8 bases separated the two germline ends. Germline V gene data show CDR1 as SGHTA and CDR2 as FQGTGA. Written as DNA, the CDR3 is TGTGCCAGCAGCTTCGCGGGGCCGAACACCGGGGAGCTGTTTTTT. It translates to CASSFAGPNTGELFF.

The rearrangement links TRBV6-6 to TRBJ2-3; D is tentatively TRBD1 or TRBD2 (5 bases each). Germline lookup yields CDR1 MNHNY and CDR2 SVGAGI (reference sequence). CDR3 length: 16 residues. Trimming shortened V by 4 bases and J by 1 base, and 15 bases separated the two germline ends. The CDR3 is CASSLTGTHRTDTQYF. DNA of the CDR3: TGTGCCAGCAGTTTAACGGGGACCCACCGCACAGATACGCAGTATTTT.

V gene TRBV28 combines with J gene TRBJ2-5; 9 bases line up with TRBD2. The CDR3 spans 18 residues. The V gene end was trimmed by 3 bases and the J gene end by 3 bases; junction bases not matched to a gene: 14. CDR1 and CDR2 (germline): MDHEN, SYDVKM. CDR3 loop: CASSFRRGGLIGKETQYF. The DNA of the CDR3 is TGTGCCAGCAGTTTTCGGCGGGGGGGCCTTATCGGGAAAGAGACCCAGTACTTC.

In regard to this clone: At one boundary the junction diverges from the germline segment, which might be a read error. The J gene is TRBJ2-3, the V gene TRBV28; the match to TRBD2 covers 9 bases. Per germline, CDR1 MDHEN and CDR2 SYDVKM. The CDR3 covers 13 residues. The CDR3 reads CASLSGGTDTQYF. DNA of the CDR3: TGTGCCAGCCTTAGCGGGGGCACCGATACGCAGTATTTT.